The 32 T cell receptor beta chains below were found in one sample sequenced in a study of CD8 T cells in ankylosing spondylitis. TCRdb itself ran the 5' RACE reads through MiXCR, one entry per CDR3 protein. Of some 130,000 distinct CDR3 sequences detected, roughly 13% appear once; the ten largest clones hold 2.5% to 3%. The sample taken for sequencing was blood, either unsorted or a sorted T cell fraction (not recorded which). These receptor sequences come from a female donor with ankylosing spondylitis or in good health (not recorded which).

Note on this clonotype: One end of the junction varies from germline; a read error may be responsible. The rearrangement links TRBV5-6 to TRBJ1-4; unclear D gene. The CDR3 length is 16 residues. CDR1 SGHDT and CDR2 YYEEEE come from the germline V gene. CDR3 bases: TGTGCCAGCAGTATGACCCCAAAAGAATACAATGAAATACTGTTTTTT. It codes for CASSMTPKEYNEILFF. Complete variable domain (other parts from reference TRBV5-6 and TRBJ1-4): DAGVTQSPTHLIKTRGQQVTLRCSPKSGHDTVSWYQQALGQGPQFIFQYYEEEERQRGNFPDRFSGHQFPNYSSELNVNALLLGDSALYLCASSMTPKEYNEILFFGSGTQLSVL.

The gene calls are TRBV6-5 and TRBJ1-2; 8 positions agree with TRBD1. Trimming cost V 0 bases and J 4 bases; bases outside gene matches: 7. Germline V gives CDR1 MNHEY, CDR2 SVGAGI. This CDR3 region has 16 residues. The CDR3 DNA sequence: TGTGCCAGCAGTTACTCCAACAGGGGGGTCGGCTATGGCTACACCTTC. It is translated as CASSYSNRGVGYGYTF.

The chain carries TRBV29-1 and TRBJ1-5; TRBD1 aligns across 8 bases. Germline loops: CDR1 SQVTM, CDR2 ANQGSEA. The length of the CDR3 is 13 residues. Trimming removed 6 bases from V and 0 bases from J; junction bases left unmatched: 1. CDR3 in amino acids: CSVGTGSNQPQHF. As DNA, the CDR3 is TGCAGCGTCGGGACAGGTAGCAATCAGCCCCAGCATTTT.

This clonotype was found many times. The rearrangement links TRBV3-1 to TRBJ2-1; D gene ambiguous. Looked up from germline, CDR1 is LGHDT and CDR2 is YNNKEL (reference sequence). The CDR3 has 13 amino acids. V shed 5 bases and J shed 7 bases, with 12 bases lying between them. The CDR3 reads CASSGLWGNEQFF. CDR3 DNA: TGTGCCAGCAGCGGTTTGTGGGGAAATGAGCAGTTCTTC.

Concerning this clonotype: The junction shows a germline mismatch at one end, possibly a read error. The gene calls are TRBV6-1 and TRBJ2-5; 8 bases are a match to TRBD2. Germline assignment: CDR1 MNHNS and CDR2 SASEGT. The CDR3 totals 17 residues. CDR3 nucleotide sequence: TGTGCCGGCAGTGACCCGCTCAGCGGGAGAGAGCAAGAGACCCAGTACTTC. Amino acid sequence: CAGSDPLSGREQETQYF.

This clonotype was seen ten or more times. CDR3 sequence: CASSSQSSTDTQYF. The CDR3 nucleotides are TGTGCCAGCAGCTCACAATCTAGCACAGATACGCAGTATTTT. The chain joins TRBV7-3 to TRBJ2-3; the D is unclear. The V end was cut by 4 bases, the J end by 0 bases, with 8 bases between. CDR1 SGHTA and CDR2 FQGTGA come from the germline V gene. The CDR3 is 14 residues long.

This clonotype was seen a few times. One end of the junction varies from germline; a read error may be responsible. V and J are TRBV7-7 and TRBJ2-2; D remains unclear. From germline, CDR1 is SSHAT and CDR2 FNYEAQ (reference sequence). CDR3 length equals 14 residues. CDR3 region: CASSLLSNTGELFF. The CDR3, as DNA: TGTGCTAGCAGCTTACTCAGTAACACCGGGGAGCTGTTTTTT.

Many counts were recorded for this clonotype. V and J are TRBV20-1 and TRBJ2-5; D gene ambiguous. The CDR3 runs 13 residues. Germline V CDR1 and CDR2: DFQATT, SNEGSKA (reference sequence). V was clipped by 0 bases and J by 2 bases, with 7 bases between them. The DNA for the CDR3 is TGCAGTGCTAGAGACCCCCAACAAGAGACCCAGTACTTC. Protein sequence: CSARDPQQETQYF.

In its sample, this clonotype was seen many times. The rearrangement links TRBV20-1 to TRBJ2-7; the D gene is possibly TRBD2 (6 bases). Germline lookup yields CDR1 DFQATT and CDR2 SNEGSKA (reference sequence). CDR3 length: 15 amino acids. Deletions cut 5 bases from V and 5 bases from J, with 22 bases between. The CDR3: CSARHMTSPSNEQYF. In DNA form, the CDR3 reads TGCAGTGCTCGTCATATGACTAGTCCTTCCAACGAGCAGTACTTC.

This clonotype was seen a handful of times. This chain uses TRBV7-8 with TRBJ2-2; 7 bases align to TRBD1. J lost 5 bases, V lost 2 bases, and 17 bases had no gene match. The germline gives CDR1 SGHVS, CDR2 FQNEAQ. The CDR3 is 19 residues long. CDR3 region: CASSLRSSKQGIATGELFF. CDR3 in DNA: TGTGCCAGCAGCTTAAGGTCCTCTAAACAGGGGATAGCGACCGGGGAGCTGTTTTTT.

V is TRBV12-3 or TRBV12-4 and J is TRBJ2-1; D possibly corresponds to TRBD2 (6 bases). With 2 bases removed from V and 4 bases from J, the gap between germline ends came to 12 bases. This CDR3 contains 15 residues. The CDR3 is CASSLPRGGYNEQFF. CDR3 coding DNA: TGTGCCAGCAGTTTACCTCGGGGAGGATACAATGAGCAGTTCTTC.

This clonotype came up a few times. The chain recombines TRBV18 with TRBJ1-5, with unresolved D. CDR1 and CDR2 (germline): KGHSH, LQKENI. This CDR3 contains 14 residues. The V and J ends lost 2 bases and 4 bases respectively, with 9 bases between them. The CDR3 region has the DNA TGTGCCAGCTCACCAGGGCGGACTAATCAGCCCCAGCATTTT. Protein: CASSPGRTNQPQHF.

The table lists this clonotype with many counts. The chain combines TRBV6-5 with TRBJ1-3; possibly TRBD1 for D (5 bases). Deletions cut 0 bases from V and 8 bases from J, with 14 bases between. CDR1 and CDR2 from the germline V gene are MNHEY and SVGAGI. The length of the CDR3 is 15 residues. The CDR3 nucleotides read TGTGCCAGCAGTTACTCTAGCGGGGACGGCGACACCATATATTTT. As protein: CASSYSSGDGDTIYF.

This clonotype showed up just a few times. The chain has TRBV7-9 and TRBJ2-7; D could derive from TRBD1 or TRBD2 (5 bases each). V lost 2 bases, J lost 0 bases, and 8 bases lay in between. The CDR3 is 14 residues long. Germline values: CDR1 SEHNR, CDR2 FQNEAQ (reference sequence). The CDR3 DNA sequence: TGTGCCAGCAGCTTACCAGGGAGCTCCTACGAGCAGTACTTC. It translates to CASSLPGSSYEQYF.

This clonotype was counted at least ten times. The chain is built from TRBV12-3 or TRBV12-4 and TRBJ2-2; possible D gene TRBD2, 6 bases. Trimming removed 10 bases at V and 5 bases at J, with 20 bases between. The length of the CDR3 is 15 residues. CDR3 sequence reads: CATGGDHIGTGELFF. The DNA of the CDR3 is TGTGCCACCGGAGGGGACCATATTGGGACCGGGGAGCTGTTTTTT.

This clonotype was seen a handful of times. This sequence joins TRBV12-3 or TRBV12-4 and TRBJ2-3, with 8 positions matching TRBD2. The ends lost 7 bases at V and 3 bases at J; junction bases unmatched: 9. The CDR3 is 15 residues long. The CDR3 bases are TGTGCCAGCATCTCGGGAGGGCCCAAGACAGATACGCAGTATTTT. As protein: CASISGGPKTDTQYF.

The J gene is TRBJ2-7, the V gene TRBV20-1; 8 nucleotides match TRBD2. The CDR3 has 15 residues. Looked up from germline, CDR1 is DFQATT and CDR2 is SNEGSKA (reference sequence). With 6 bases clipped from V and 2 bases from J, the junction kept 12 bases outside the gene matches. The CDR3 nucleotides are TGCAGTGCGGGCGGACTAGCTGGGAACACCTACGAGCAGTACTTC. Translated: CSAGGLAGNTYEQYF.

This clonotype was observed a few times. The gene calls are TRBV18 and TRBJ2-7, with D hard to call. CDR1 is KGHSH and CDR2 is LQKENI in the germline V gene. The CDR3 has 14 amino acids. The V and J ends lost 3 bases and 3 bases respectively, with 12 bases between them. Written as DNA, the CDR3 is TGTGCCAGCTCACCCGGAGACCCCCTCTACGAGCAGTACTTC. Encoded protein: CASSPGDPLYEQYF.

This chain joins TRBV2 and TRBJ1-3; 7 positions agree with TRBD1. The CDR3 totals 15 residues. The V gene's germline CDR1 is SNHLY and CDR2 FYNNEI. The V and J ends lost 6 bases and 0 bases, in that order; junction bases with no gene match: 5. This CDR3 is CASSRDRFSGNTIYF. The CDR3 nucleotides read TGTGCCAGCAGCCGGGACAGATTCTCTGGAAACACCATATATTTT. The whole variable domain, remainder taken from reference TRBV2 and TRBJ1-3, is EPEVTQTPSHQVTQMGQEVILRCVPISNHLYFYWYRQILGQKVEFLVSFYNNEISEKSEIFDDQFSVERPDGSNFTLKIRSTKLEDSAMYFCASSRDRFSGNTIYFGEGSWLTVV.

This clonotype occurred many times. The chain links TRBV5-5 to TRBJ1-3; 7 bases line up with TRBD1. CDR1 is SGHKS, CDR2 YYEKEE, per germline (reference sequence). This CDR3 comprises 16 residues. V trimming: 4 bases; J trimming: 0 bases; junction bases outside the gene matches: 7. The CDR3 reads CASSARDSYSGNTIYF. The CDR3 nucleotides read TGTGCCAGCAGCGCGAGGGACAGCTACTCTGGAAACACCATATATTTT.

As concerns this clonotype: Since a much larger clone is just one base distant, this may be a read error. The chain employs TRBV20-1 and TRBJ1-2; D ambiguous. The V end lost 6 bases, the J end lost 5 bases, and 16 bases lay between the germline ends. There are 13 residues in the CDR3. Germline CDR1 is DFQATT and CDR2 is SNEGSKA (reference sequence). This CDR3 reads CSAFRPDPYGYTF. The CDR3, as DNA: TGCAGTGCCTTCAGACCGGATCCTTATGGCTACACCTTC.

V gene TRBV12-3 or TRBV12-4 combines with J gene TRBJ2-1, with 7 bases matching TRBD2. CDR3 length equals 14 residues. V trimming: 10 bases; J trimming: 8 bases; junction bases outside the gene matches: 14. CDR3 DNA: TGTGCCACCGGGGGGACTCCGAGTTCCGATGAGCAGTTCTTC. This gives the protein CATGGTPSSDEQFF.

The DNA for the CDR3 is TGTGCCAGCGGAGCGGGGTCGGTAATCGCCGGGGAGCTGTTTTTT. Its translation: CASGAGSVIAGELFF. V is TRBV6-1 and J is TRBJ2-2, with 7 bases that match TRBD2. With 8 bases clipped from V and 6 bases from J, the junction kept 12 bases outside the gene matches. Germline V gene sequence: CDR1 MNHNS, CDR2 SASEGT. This CDR3 has 15 residues.

With respect to this clonotype: This sequence may be a read error, since a much larger clone differs from it by one base. The CDR3 nucleotides read TGTGCCAGCAGGGGCGCCGCGGCGGGACAGGGGGGGAACACCATATATTTT. It yields the protein CASRGAAAGQGGNTIYF. This chain connects TRBV6-1 to TRBJ1-3; TRBD1 matches 11 bases. The CDR3 covers 17 residues. V shed 6 bases and J 7 bases; nucleotides not matched to a gene: 14. Germline lookup yields CDR1 MNHNS and CDR2 SASEGT.

This clonotype was picked up a small number of times. The rearrangement joins TRBV28 to TRBJ2-7; a possible D gene is TRBD2 (5 bases). The V end was cut by 10 bases, the J end by 0 bases, with 16 bases between. CDR1 MDHEN and CDR2 SYDVKM come from the germline V gene. The CDR3 is 14 residues long. Written as DNA, the CDR3 is TGTGCCACCACAGCGGTGATTAACTCCTACGAGCAGTACTTC. Its protein is CATTAVINSYEQYF.

The sample holds many counts of this clonotype. This chain links TRBV12-3 or TRBV12-4 with TRBJ2-2, with D perhaps TRBD2 (6 bases). The CDR3 runs to 14 residues. V lost 7 bases, J lost 3 bases, and 12 bases lay in between. CDR3 nucleotide sequence: TGTGCCAGCACCACCGGGACTTACACCGGGGAGCTGTTTTTT. It is translated as CASTTGTYTGELFF.

This chain joins TRBV5-6 and TRBJ2-1; D unclear. The V gene lost 3 bases and the J gene lost 2 bases, with 12 bases spanning the gap. Germline V CDR1 and CDR2: SGHDT, YYEEEE. CDR3 length: 15 residues. The chain's CDR3 is CASSSDRPTYNEQFF. CDR3 bases: TGTGCCAGCAGCTCCGATCGACCGACCTACAATGAGCAGTTCTTC. Variable domain in full (rest from reference TRBV5-6 and TRBJ2-1): DAGVTQSPTHLIKTRGQQVTLRCSPKSGHDTVSWYQQALGQGPQFIFQYYEEEERQRGNFPDRFSGHQFPNYSSELNVNALLLGDSALYLCASSSDRPTYNEQFFGPGTRLTVL.

V and J are TRBV5-5 and TRBJ1-1; TRBD1 is a possible D gene (6 bases). V lost 7 bases and J lost 1, with 17 bases in between. Per germline, CDR1 SGHKS and CDR2 YYEKEE (reference sequence). The CDR3 is 15 amino acids. CDR3 loop: CASGIPGQKNTEAFF. The CDR3 DNA reads TGTGCCAGCGGGATACCGGGACAAAAGAACACTGAAGCTTTCTTT.

V usage is TRBV27 and J usage is TRBJ2-6, with a possible D match to TRBD1 (5 bases). The CDR3 is 17 residues long. Trimming shortened V by 10 bases and J by 0 bases, and 19 bases separated the two germline ends. CDR1 is MNHEY and CDR2 is SMNVEV in the germline V gene (reference sequence). DNA for the CDR3: TGTGCCACCTCGAGAATTGACAGAAACTCTGGGGCCAACGTCCTGACTTTC. Translated: CATSRIDRNSGANVLTF.

This clonotype showed up just a few times. The chain joins TRBV20-1 to TRBJ2-5, with D tentatively TRBD1 (5 bases). Germline V gene sequence: CDR1 DFQATT, CDR2 SNEGSKA (reference sequence). This CDR3 is built from 12 residues. The CDR3 region has the DNA TGCCTTCTTCCAGGGATGGGTGAGACCCAGTACTTC. It yields the protein CLLPGMGETQYF.

In this sample, this clonotype turned up many times. This rearrangement joins TRBV12-3 or TRBV12-4 to TRBJ2-7; a weak D match, TRBD2 (5 bases). The CDR3 is 14 residues long. V lost 5 bases and J 4 bases, leaving 15 bases between the germline ends. The CDR3 region is CASSPRVGGYEQYF. The CDR3 region has the DNA TGTGCCAGCAGTCCCCGGGTAGGAGGTTACGAGCAGTACTTC.

This clonotype was recorded many times. V and J are TRBV7-9 and TRBJ2-2; no reliable D call. The V gene's germline CDR1 is SEHNR and CDR2 FQNEAQ (reference sequence). V was cut by 5 bases and J by 4 bases, with 11 bases left in between. The CDR3 totals 14 residues. The CDR3 bases are TGTGCCAGCAGCGTACAGATGCTCACCGGGGAGCTGTTTTTT. It is translated as CASSVQMLTGELFF.